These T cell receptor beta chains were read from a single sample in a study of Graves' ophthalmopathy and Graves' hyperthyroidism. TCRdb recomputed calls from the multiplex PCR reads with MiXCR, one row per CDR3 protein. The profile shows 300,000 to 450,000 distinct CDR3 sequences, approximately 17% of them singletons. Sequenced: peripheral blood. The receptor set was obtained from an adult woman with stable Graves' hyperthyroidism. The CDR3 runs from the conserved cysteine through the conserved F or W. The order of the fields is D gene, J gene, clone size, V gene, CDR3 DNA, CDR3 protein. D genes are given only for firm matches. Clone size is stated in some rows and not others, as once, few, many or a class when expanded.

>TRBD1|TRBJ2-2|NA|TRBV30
TGTGCCTGGATAAAAGACAGGGGAAATTCCGGGGAGCTGTTTTTT
CAWIKDRGNSGELFF
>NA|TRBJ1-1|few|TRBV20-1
TGCAGTGCTAGACTCTCGGGACAGAACACTGAAGCTTTCTTT
CSARLSGQNTEAFF
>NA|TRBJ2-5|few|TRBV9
TGTGCCAGCAGCAGAGCAAACCGGGGTACTCAAGAGACCCAGTACTTC
CASSRANRGTQETQYF
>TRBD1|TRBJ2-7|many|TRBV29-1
TGCAGCGTTGACGAACAGGGGTTCGGCGAGCAGTGCTTC
CSVDEQGFGEQCF
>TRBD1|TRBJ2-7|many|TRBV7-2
TGTGCCAGCAGCTTAGTCAGGGGGCGCCACGAGCAGTACTTC
CASSLVRGRHEQYF
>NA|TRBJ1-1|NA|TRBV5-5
TGTGCCAGCAGCTTACCGACAGGCCTGAACACTGAAGCTTTCTTT
CASSLPTGLNTEAFF
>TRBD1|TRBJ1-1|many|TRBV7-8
TGTGCCAGCAGCCCAGGGGGACAAGGACTGAACACTGAAGCTTTCTTT
CASSPGGQGLNTEAFF
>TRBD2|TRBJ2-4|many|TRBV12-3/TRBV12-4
TGTGCCAGCACCCAAGAGCGGGAGATAGCCAAAAACATTCAGTACTTC
CASTQEREIAKNIQYF
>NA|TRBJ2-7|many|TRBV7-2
TGTGCCAGCAGCTCCCGCCGACAGGGAGGCGAGCAGTACTTC
CASSSRRQGGEQYF
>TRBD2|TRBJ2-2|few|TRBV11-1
TGTGCCAGCAGCCTGAGACTAGCTGGGGAGACCGGGGAGCTGTTTTTT
CASSLRLAGETGELFF
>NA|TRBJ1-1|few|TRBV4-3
TGCGCCAGCAGTCATCTCAACTCGGACACTGAAGCTTTCTTT
CASSHLNSDTEAFF
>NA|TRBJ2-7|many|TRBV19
TGTGCCCAAAATGTAGACAGCCCCTACGAGCAGTACTTC
CAQNVDSPYEQYF
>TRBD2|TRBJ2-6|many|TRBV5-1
TGCGCCAGCAGCATGCCTAGCGGGAGTCAGCTGATCCCTGGGGCCAACGTCCTGACTTTC
CASSMPSGSQLIPGANVLTF
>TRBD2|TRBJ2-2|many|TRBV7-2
TGTGCCAGCAGCTTATCCCGGCGAGCGGGAAAAACCGGGGAGCTGTTTTTT
CASSLSRRAGKTGELFF
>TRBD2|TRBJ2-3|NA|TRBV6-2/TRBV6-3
TGTGCCAGCAGTTACTCGAAAGATGGACTAGCGGGAGCTACAGATACGCAGTATTTT
CASSYSKDGLAGATDTQYF
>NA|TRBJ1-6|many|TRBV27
TGTGCCAGCAGTTTGACCCTGAATTCACCCCTCCACTTT
CASSLTLNSPLHF
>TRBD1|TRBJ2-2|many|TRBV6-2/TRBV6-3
TGTGCCAGCAGCAGCAGGGGGCTGGCGGCACCCTGGTCCGGGGAGCTGTTTTTT
CASSSRGLAAPWSGELFF
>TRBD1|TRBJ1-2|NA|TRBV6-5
TGTGCCAGCAGTTACTCGGGACAGGCTAACTATGGCTACACCTTC
CASSYSGQANYGYTF
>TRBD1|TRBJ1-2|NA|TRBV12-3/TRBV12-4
TGTGCCAGCAGTTTAGGACAGGGGCGGGTTGGCTACACCTTC
CASSLGQGRVGYTF
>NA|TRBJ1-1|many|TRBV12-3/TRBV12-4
TGTGCCAGCACCCCGTCGAACACTGAAGCTTTCTTT
CASTPSNTEAFF
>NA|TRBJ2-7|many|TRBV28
TGTGCCAGCCGGCAGGGGTACTCCTACGAGCAGTACTTC
CASRQGYSYEQYF
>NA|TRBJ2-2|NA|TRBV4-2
TGTGCCAGCAGCCAAGTCTGGCAAACCGGGGAGCTGTTTTTT
CASSQVWQTGELFF
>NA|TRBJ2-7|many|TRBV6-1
TGTGCCAGCAGTGAATATGGTGTGAGTTACGGCGGTTCTCCCCACGAGCAGTACTTC
CASSEYGVSYGGSPHEQYF
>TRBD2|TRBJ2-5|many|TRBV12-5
TGTGCTAGTGGTTTGGTATCCGGGGGCGGGAGGGGACGGGAGACCCAGTACTTC
CASGLVSGGGRGRETQYF
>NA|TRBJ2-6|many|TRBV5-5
TGTGCCAGCAGTTGGAGACATCCCGAGGGGGCCAACGTCCTGACTTTC
CASSWRHPEGANVLTF
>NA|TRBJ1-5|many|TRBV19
TGTGCCAGTAGTATGGGTGGCAGGGGAGGAAGCAATCAGCCCCAGCATTTT
CASSMGGRGGSNQPQHF
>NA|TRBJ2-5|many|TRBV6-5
TGTGCCAGCAGCCCAGACGGGGGACAGCCAAGGGACCAGTACTTC
CASSPDGGQPRDQYF
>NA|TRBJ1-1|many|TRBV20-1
TGCAGTGCTAGTCGCCGGATGAACACTGAAGCTTTCTTT
CSASRRMNTEAFF
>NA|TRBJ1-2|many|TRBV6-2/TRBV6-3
TGTGCCAGCAGTCTGAACAGGGACGGATTTAACTATGGCTACACCTTC
CASSLNRDGFNYGYTF
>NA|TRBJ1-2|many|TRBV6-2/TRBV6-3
TGTGCCAGCAGTCACAGGGAAGGCTATGGCTACACCTTC
CASSHREGYGYTF
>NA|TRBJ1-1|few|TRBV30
TGTGCCTGGACTTTCTTCGGGGGGGGTGAAGCTTTCTTT
CAWTFFGGGEAFF
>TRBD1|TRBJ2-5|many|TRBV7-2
TGTGCCAGCAGCTTAGTGGACAGGGGGCGGGAGACCCAGTACTTC
CASSLVDRGRETQYF
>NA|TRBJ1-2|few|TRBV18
TGTGCCAGCTCACCTTCCGGGACTTCTCCCCTTGGCTACACCTTC
CASSPSGTSPLGYTF
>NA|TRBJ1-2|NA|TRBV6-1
TGTGCCAGCACCTCCTCGGCCGGGGGAGATGGCTACACCTTC
CASTSSAGGDGYTF
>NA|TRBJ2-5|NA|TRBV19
TGTGCCAGTAGTCGTCCGCGACCTGGCGGGGTTGATCGTTCTCCAGAGACCCAGTACTTC
CASSRPRPGGVDRSPETQYF
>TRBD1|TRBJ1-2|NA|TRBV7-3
TGTGCCAGCAGCTTACAGCCGGCCGGGACAGGGACTGGCTACACCTTC
CASSLQPAGTGTGYTF
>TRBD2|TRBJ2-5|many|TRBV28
TGTGCCAGCAGTTTATCTCTAGCGGAAATCCAAGAGACCCAGTACTTC
CASSLSLAEIQETQYF
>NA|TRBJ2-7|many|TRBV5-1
TGCGCCAGCAGCACCCAACGGGGTCCCTACGAGCAGTACTTC
CASSTQRGPYEQYF
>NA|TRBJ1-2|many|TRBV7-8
TGTGCCAGCAGTTCGGACGGACGCAACTATGGCTACACCTTC
CASSSDGRNYGYTF
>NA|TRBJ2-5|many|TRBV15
TGTGCCACCAGCAGAGATTCGGGGGATTCGGCAGAGACCCAGTACTTC
CATSRDSGDSAETQYF
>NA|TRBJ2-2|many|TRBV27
TGTGCCAGCAGACAAACCGCGCCCCGGACGGGGGAGCTGTTTTTT
CASRQTAPRTGELFF
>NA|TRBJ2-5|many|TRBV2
TGTGCCGGATCCAAACAGGCAAGGGAGACCCAGTACTTC
CAGSKQARETQYF
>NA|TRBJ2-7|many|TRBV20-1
TGCAGTGCTCCCCGCCCCAACTACGAGCAGTACTTC
CSAPRPNYEQYF
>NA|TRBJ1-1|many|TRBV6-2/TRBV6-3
TGTGCCAGCAGCAAGAGGACGGGGGGCGATGAAGCTTTCTTT
CASSKRTGGDEAFF
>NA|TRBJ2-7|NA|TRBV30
TGTGCCCTGGGGCAGGGTTACGAGCAGTACTTC
CALGQGYEQYF
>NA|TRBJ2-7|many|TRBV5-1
TGCGCCAGCGGATACGGCTGGGAGCAGTACTTC
CASGYGWEQYF
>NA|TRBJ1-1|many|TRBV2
TGTGCCAGCAGTGAAACGGCCCGCGCTGAAGCTTTCTTT
CASSETARAEAFF
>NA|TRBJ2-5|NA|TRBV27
TGTGCCAGCAGCTCACGGGCGGGGACCCAGTACTTC
CASSSRAGTQYF
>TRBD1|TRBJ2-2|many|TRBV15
TGTGCCACCAGCAGAGAGGGGGGACAGGGGGTTGACGGGGAGCTGTTTTTT
CATSREGGQGVDGELFF
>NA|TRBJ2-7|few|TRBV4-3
TGCGCCAGCAGCCAAGTCTGGCGGGAAACTTACGAGCAGTACTTC
CASSQVWRETYEQYF
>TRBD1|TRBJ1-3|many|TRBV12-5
TGTGCTAGTGGTTTGGCCGTCCGGGACAGGGCTGGAAACACCATATATTTT
CASGLAVRDRAGNTIYF
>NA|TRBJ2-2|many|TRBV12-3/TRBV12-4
TGTGCCAGCAATAAGCCTGGGGGGGAGCTGTTTTTT
CASNKPGGELFF
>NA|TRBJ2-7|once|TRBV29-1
TGCAGCGTTGAAGCCCCCGCCGGGGAGTACGAGCAGTACTTC
CSVEAPAGEYEQYF
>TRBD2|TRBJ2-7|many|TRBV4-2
TGTGCCAGCAGCCAAGGACTAGCGGGCCCCATCTACGAGCAGTACTTC
CASSQGLAGPIYEQYF
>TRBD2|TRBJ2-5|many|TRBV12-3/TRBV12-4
TGTGCCAGCAGGGGACTAGGGGTAGAGACCCAGTACTTC
CASRGLGVETQYF
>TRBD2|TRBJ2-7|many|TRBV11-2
TGTGCCAGCAAACGACTAGCGGAGTACGAGCAGTACTTC
CASKRLAEYEQYF
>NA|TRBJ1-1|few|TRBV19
TGTGCCAGTAGTATAGATCGGGGAAGGAACACTGAAGCTTTCTTT
CASSIDRGRNTEAFF
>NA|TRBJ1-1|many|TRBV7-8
TGTGCCAGCAGCTCCACGGAGCCGGGGAGGAGCACTGAAGCTTTCTTT
CASSSTEPGRSTEAFF
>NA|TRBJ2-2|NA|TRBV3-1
TGTGCCAGCTGCCGCCGCTCGACCGGGGAGCTGTTTTTT
CASCRRSTGELFF